Below are 19 T cell receptor beta chains sequenced from a single sample in a study of blood T cell repertoires in COVID-19. Assay used: immunoSEQ multiplex PCR; TCRdb lists only in-frame clones, some missing. This table has roughly 150,000 clones, 90% appearing once. Sequenced sample: peripheral blood. The receptor set was obtained from a man aged 55 to 70 with active or convalescent COVID-19.

CDR3 sequence reads: CASSLREENTEAFF. In DNA form, the CDR3 reads TGTGCCAGCTCACTAAGGGAGGAGAACACTGAAGCTTTCTTT. The rearrangement joins TRBV18 to TRBJ1-1; D ambiguous. This CDR3 has 14 amino acids. Trimming stripped 4 bases from V and 1 base from J, with 10 bases between. Germline V CDR1 and CDR2: KGHSH, LQKENI.

V and J are TRBV6-1 and TRBJ1-2; no definite D call. CDR3 length: 14 residues. Germline V gene sequence: CDR1 MNHNS, CDR2 SASEGT. Trimming cost V 1 base and J 8 bases, with 14 bases left between them. The CDR3 nucleotides are TGTGCCAGCAGTGAAGTGTTCGGTCGAGCCGGCTACACCTTC. Residues: CASSEVFGRAGYTF.

This clone appeared once. V gene TRBV2 combines with J gene TRBJ1-6; 7 nucleotides match TRBD1. The CDR3 runs to 14 residues. V lost 4 bases and J lost 8; bases outside the gene matches: 5. Germline values: CDR1 SNHLY, CDR2 FYNNEI. CDR3 nucleotide sequence: TGTGCCAGCAGTGCGGGACAGAGATATTCACCCCTCCACTTT. It translates to CASSAGQRYSPLHF.

The V call is TRBV9, the J call TRBJ2-3, with 7 bases aligning to TRBD1. CDR1 and CDR2 from the germline V gene are SGDLS and YYNGEE. V was clipped by 3 bases and J by 8 bases; unmatched bases: 3. The CDR3 is 12 amino acids. The CDR3 DNA reads TGTGCCAGCAGCGCAGACAGGGCTACGCAGTATTTT. Translated, it gives CASSADRATQYF.

The chain links TRBV7-2 to TRBJ2-5, with 8 bases matching TRBD2. With V trimmed by 7 bases and J by 1 base, 5 bases remained unmatched. CDR1 is SGHTA and CDR2 is FQGNSA in the germline V gene. The CDR3 covers 14 residues. The CDR3 DNA reads TGTGCCAGCAACCCCGGGGGGGCCCAAGAGACCCAGTACTTC. This sequence encodes CASNPGGAQETQYF.

The J gene is TRBJ2-2, the V gene TRBV10-2; a weak D match, TRBD2 (6 bases). This CDR3 spans 15 amino acids. Germline V lookup: CDR1 WSHSY, CDR2 SAAADI. The V end lost 7 bases, the J end lost 0 bases, and 12 bases lay between the germline ends. CDR3 bases: TGCGCCAGCAAGAGGGGACTTGCGAACACCGGGGAGCTGTTTTTT. Its translation: CASKRGLANTGELFF.

The V and J genes are TRBV7-6 and TRBJ1-2; TRBD1 might be the D (6 bases). Germline V lookup: CDR1 SGHVS, CDR2 FNYEAQ. The V gene lost 4 bases and the J gene lost 4 bases, with 19 bases spanning the gap. This CDR3 has 16 residues. CDR3 in DNA: TGTGCCAGCAGCTCCCCGAGCACAGGGACCTCCTATGGCTACACCTTC. Its translation is CASSSPSTGTSYGYTF.

The V and J genes are TRBV19 and TRBJ2-4; possible D gene TRBD1, 6 bases. The V gene's germline CDR1 is LNHDA and CDR2 SQIVND (reference sequence). CDR3 length equals 16 residues. The V end lost 6 bases, the J end lost 7 bases, and 22 bases lay between the germline ends. The CDR3 nucleotides read TGTGCCAGTAGCCTAGGGGGATCGGGCCCTCAGAACATTCAGTACTTC. This encodes CASSLGGSGPQNIQYF. The variable domain in full, with the rest retrieved from reference TRBV19 and TRBJ2-4, is DGGITQSPKYLFRKEGQNVTLSCEQNLNHDAMYWYRQDPGQGLRLIYYSQIVNDFQKGDIAEGYSVSREKKESFPLTVTSAQKNPTAFYLCASSLGGSGPQNIQYFGAGTRLSVL.

The chain recombines TRBV24-1 with TRBJ1-2; 7 bases match TRBD1. Germline V gene lookup returns CDR1 KGHDR and CDR2 SFDVKD. The CDR3 extends over 12 amino acids. The V and J ends lost 4 bases and 8 bases, in that order; junction bases with no gene match: 3. The CDR3 bases are TGTGCCACCAGTGACGACAGGGAAGGCTACACCTTC. This codes for CATSDDREGYTF.

The V call is TRBV15, the J call TRBJ2-5, with TRBD1 as a possible D gene (5 bases). This CDR3 comprises 14 residues. Looked up from germline, CDR1 is LNHNV and CDR2 is YYDKDF (reference sequence). The V gene lost 1 base and the J gene lost 1 base, with 7 bases spanning the gap. CDR3 sequence: CATSRVQAQETQYF. As DNA, the CDR3 is TGTGCCACCAGCAGAGTACAGGCCCAAGAGACCCAGTACTTC.

This chain joins TRBV7-9 and TRBJ1-1, with 9 bases aligning to TRBD1. The CDR3 is 17 residues long. Trimming took 6 bases from V and 4 from J; bases not matched to a gene: 15. Germline V gene sequence: CDR1 SEHNR, CDR2 FQNEAQ (reference sequence). The CDR3 DNA is TGTGCCAGCAGTTCCGGGACAGGGTCCAACCTTGGCACTGAAGCTTTCTTT. Protein: CASSSGTGSNLGTEAFF.

The V call is TRBV7-2, the J call TRBJ2-1; TRBD2 agrees at 7 bases. V lost 6 bases and J lost 0; bases outside the gene matches: 2. Germline V gene lookup returns CDR1 SGHTA and CDR2 FQGNSA. This CDR3 comprises 14 residues. The CDR3, as DNA: TGTGCCAGCAGGGGAGGGAGCTCCTACAATGAGCAGTTCTTC. Encoded protein: CASRGGSSYNEQFF.

The chain links TRBV6-5 to TRBJ1-1; 8 nucleotides match TRBD1. V lost 5 bases to trimming and J lost 6 bases; unmatched junction nucleotides: 8. Germline V gene data show CDR1 as MNHEY and CDR2 as SVGAGI. The CDR3 runs 14 residues. The CDR3 bases are TGTGCCAGCAGTCCGCAGACAGGGGTCCCTGAAGCTTTCTTT. Translating gives CASSPQTGVPEAFF.

J is TRBJ1-1 and V is TRBV5-1; 7 bases fit TRBD1. CDR1 is SGHRS, CDR2 YFSETQ, per germline. V dropped 1 base and J dropped 1; count of bases not matched to a gene: 4. This CDR3 contains 15 residues. The CDR3 is CASSLLQGWNTEAFF. Written as DNA, the CDR3 is TGCGCCAGCAGCTTGCTACAGGGGTGGAACACTGAAGCTTTCTTT.

The chain carries TRBV29-1 and TRBJ1-1; no clear D gene. This CDR3 region has 14 residues. The V and J ends lost 1 base and 0 bases respectively, with 9 bases between them. The germline V gene has CDR1 SQVTM and CDR2 ANQGSEA. The CDR3 DNA reads as TGCAGCGTTGAAGTGAACACCCTGAACACTGAAGCTTTCTTT. This sequence encodes CSVEVNTLNTEAFF.

The chain carries TRBV18 and TRBJ1-2; TRBD1 matches 8 bases. Trimming took 8 bases from V and 8 from J; bases not matched to a gene: 4. Per the germline V gene, CDR1 is KGHSH and CDR2 is LQKENI. This CDR3 comprises 11 residues. CDR3 sequence reads: CASTTGDGYTF. Here the CDR3 DNA reads TGTGCCAGCACGACAGGGGACGGCTACACCTTC.

This chain uses TRBV5-1 with TRBJ1-2, with 8 bases lining up with TRBD1. V was pared by 4 bases and J by 3 bases, with 5 bases of the junction left unmatched. The CDR3 spans 14 residues. Germline lookup yields CDR1 SGHRS and CDR2 YFSETQ. CDR3 region: CASSPDRADYGYTF. CDR3 DNA: TGCGCCAGCAGCCCGGACAGGGCCGACTATGGCTACACCTTC. Complete variable domain (other parts from reference TRBV5-1 and TRBJ1-2): KAGVTQTPRYLIKTRGQQVTLSCSPISGHRSVSWYQQTPGQGLQFLFEYFSETQRNKGNFPGRFSGRQFSNSRSEMNVSTLELGDSALYLCASSPDRADYGYTFGSGTRLTVV.

The genes are TRBV2 and TRBJ1-5; TRBD1 aligns across 7 bases. Unmatched junction bases numbered 10, after V lost 5 bases and J lost 6 bases. Looked up from germline, CDR1 is SNHLY and CDR2 is FYNNEI. CDR3 length equals 15 residues. The CDR3 DNA is TGTGCCAGCAGTTCTTTCAGGGACAGCGGTCAGCCCCAGCATTTT. Its translation is CASSSFRDSGQPQHF.

This clone was counted at least ten times. The V and J genes are TRBV6-6 and TRBJ2-7; TRBD1 is a possible D gene (5 bases). The germline CDR1 and CDR2 sequences are MNHNY and SVGAGI (reference sequence). V lost 0 bases to trimming and J lost 3 bases, with 15 bases between them. CDR3 length: 16 residues. The CDR3 DNA reads TGTGCCAGCAGTTACTCGCCAGGGTCGATCGTCTACGAGCAGTACTTC. It translates to CASSYSPGSIVYEQYF.